The clone carrying this T cell receptor (beta chain) was picked up a small number of times. The CDR3 is made up of 16 amino acids. Germline CDR1 KGHDR, CDR2 SFDVKD. V gave up 4 bases and J gave up 3 bases, with 14 bases separating them. A sample-barcoded 5' primer and a J-beta primer mix were used in a second PCR of about 7 to 12 cycles. Each cDNA molecule was tagged by a template-switch adaptor that had 12 random nucleotides. TCRdb processed the 5' RACE reads anew with MiXCR; each CDR3 protein has one entry. The data contain about 1.6 million distinct CDR3 sequences, 30% to 40% of them singletons. This entry comes from a study of blood T cells in healthy people across ages. On the study more broadly: About one barcoded beta molecule per two T cells came from capture by template switching.

This receptor was taken from a young woman in good health. Sample: blood. This sequence joins TRBV24-1 and TRBJ1-4, with D maybe TRBD1 (6 bases). The DNA for the CDR3 is TGTGCCACCAGTGAGGCGACAGGTCTCGCTAATGAAAAACTGTTTTTT. It translates to CATSEATGLANEKLFF.